This TCR beta chain was found in a study of T cell responses to AZD1222 COVID-19 vaccine. As for the study in general: It was second doses at about 4 or about 12 weeks that were pooled.

The V end was cut by 3 bases, the J end by 0 bases, with 8 bases between. Per germline, CDR1 ENHRY and CDR2 SYGVKD. CDR3 length: 14 residues. TCRdb's table, derived via immunoSEQ multiplex PCR, lists solely in-frame clones and lacks some. The sample holds some 100,000 clones, around nine tenths seen once. This TCR derives from an adult in good health. The sample here was peripheral blood, taken on day 0 of AZD1222 vaccination. The chain joins TRBV10-3 to TRBJ1-1; D is undetermined. The CDR3, as DNA: TGTGCCATCAGTGATAGTTGGATGAACACTGAAGCTTTCTTT. Protein: CAISDSWMNTEAFF.